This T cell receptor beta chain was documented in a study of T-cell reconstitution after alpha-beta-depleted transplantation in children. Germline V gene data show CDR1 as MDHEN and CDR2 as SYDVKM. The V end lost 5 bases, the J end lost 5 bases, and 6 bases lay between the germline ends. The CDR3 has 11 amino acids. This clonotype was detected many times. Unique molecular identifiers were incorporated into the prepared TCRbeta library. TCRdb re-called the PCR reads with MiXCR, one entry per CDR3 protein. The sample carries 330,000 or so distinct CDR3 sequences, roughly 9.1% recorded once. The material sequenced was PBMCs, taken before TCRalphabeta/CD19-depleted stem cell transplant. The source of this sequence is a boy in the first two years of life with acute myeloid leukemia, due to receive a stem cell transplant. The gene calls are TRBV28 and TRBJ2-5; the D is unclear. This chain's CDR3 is CASSNYETQYF. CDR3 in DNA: TGTGCCAGCAGTAACTACGAGACCCAGTACTTC.